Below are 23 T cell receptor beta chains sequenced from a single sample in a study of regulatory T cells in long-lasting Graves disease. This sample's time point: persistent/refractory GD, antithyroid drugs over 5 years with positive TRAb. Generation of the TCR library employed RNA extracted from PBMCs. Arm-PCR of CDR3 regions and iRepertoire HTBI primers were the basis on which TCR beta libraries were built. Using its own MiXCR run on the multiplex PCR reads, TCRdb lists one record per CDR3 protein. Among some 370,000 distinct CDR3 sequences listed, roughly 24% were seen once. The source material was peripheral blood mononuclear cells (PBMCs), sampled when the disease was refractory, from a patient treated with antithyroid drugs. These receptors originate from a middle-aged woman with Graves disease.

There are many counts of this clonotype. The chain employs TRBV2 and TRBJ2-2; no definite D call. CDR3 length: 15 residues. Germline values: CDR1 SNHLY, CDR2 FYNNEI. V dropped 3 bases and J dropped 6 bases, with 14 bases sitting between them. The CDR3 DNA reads TGTGCCAGCAGTGAGGAACAAGGGTCTTCCGGGGAGCTGTTTTTT. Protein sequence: CASSEEQGSSGELFF. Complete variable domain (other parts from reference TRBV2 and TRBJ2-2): EPEVTQTPSHQVTQMGQEVILRCVPISNHLYFYWYRQILGQKVEFLVSFYNNEISEKSEIFDDQFSVERPDGSNFTLKIRSTKLEDSAMYFCASSEEQGSSGELFFGEGSRLTVL.

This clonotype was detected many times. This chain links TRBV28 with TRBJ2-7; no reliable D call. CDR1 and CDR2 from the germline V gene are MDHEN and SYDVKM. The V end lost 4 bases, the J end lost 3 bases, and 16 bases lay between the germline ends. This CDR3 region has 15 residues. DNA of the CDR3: TGTGCCAGCAGTTGGAGAAGGGCGCTAGGCTACGAGCAGTACTTC. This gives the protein CASSWRRALGYEQYF.

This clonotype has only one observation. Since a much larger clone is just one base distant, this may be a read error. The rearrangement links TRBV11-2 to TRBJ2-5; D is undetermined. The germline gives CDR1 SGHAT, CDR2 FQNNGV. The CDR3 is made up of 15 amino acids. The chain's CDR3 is CSSSLAAEEQETQYF. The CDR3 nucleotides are TGTTCCAGCAGCTTAGCCGCGGAAGAACAAGAGACCCAGTACTTC.

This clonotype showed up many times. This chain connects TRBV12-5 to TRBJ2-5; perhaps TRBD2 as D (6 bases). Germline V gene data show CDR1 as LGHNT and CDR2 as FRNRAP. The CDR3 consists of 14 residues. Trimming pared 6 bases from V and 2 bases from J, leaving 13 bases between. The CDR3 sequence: CASGQGTQQETQYF. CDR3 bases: TGTGCTAGTGGCCAAGGGACTCAACAAGAGACCCAGTACTTC.

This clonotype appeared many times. Here the CDR3 DNA reads TGCGCCAGCAGCCCTTTCCCAGGGGTCGGCCAAGAGACCCAGTACTTC. Protein sequence: CASSPFPGVGQETQYF. This chain uses TRBV5-1 with TRBJ2-5; tentatively, D is TRBD1 (6 bases). There are 16 residues in the CDR3. Deletions cut 4 bases from V and 1 base from J, with 17 bases between. The germline gives CDR1 SGHRS, CDR2 YFSETQ.

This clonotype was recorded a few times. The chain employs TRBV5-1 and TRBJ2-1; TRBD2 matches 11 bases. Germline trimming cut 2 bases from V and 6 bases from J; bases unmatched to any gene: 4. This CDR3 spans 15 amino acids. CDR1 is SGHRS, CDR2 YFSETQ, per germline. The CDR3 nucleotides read TGCGCCAGCAGCTTACGTAGCGGGAGGGCCAATGAGCAGTTCTTC. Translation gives CASSLRSGRANEQFF.

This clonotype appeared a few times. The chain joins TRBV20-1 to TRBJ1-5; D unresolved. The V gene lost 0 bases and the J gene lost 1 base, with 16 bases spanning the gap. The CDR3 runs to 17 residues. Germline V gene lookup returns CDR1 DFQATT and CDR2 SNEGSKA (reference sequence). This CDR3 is CSARELMGSRSNQPQHF. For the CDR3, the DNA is TGCAGTGCTAGAGAACTAATGGGGTCCCGGAGCAATCAGCCCCAGCATTTT.

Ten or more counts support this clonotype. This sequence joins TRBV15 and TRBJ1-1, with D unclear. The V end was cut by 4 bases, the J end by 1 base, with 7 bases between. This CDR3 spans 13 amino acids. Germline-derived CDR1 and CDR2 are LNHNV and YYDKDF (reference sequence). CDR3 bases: TGTGCCACCAGCAATCGGGGGAACACTGAAGCTTTCTTT. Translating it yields CATSNRGNTEAFF.

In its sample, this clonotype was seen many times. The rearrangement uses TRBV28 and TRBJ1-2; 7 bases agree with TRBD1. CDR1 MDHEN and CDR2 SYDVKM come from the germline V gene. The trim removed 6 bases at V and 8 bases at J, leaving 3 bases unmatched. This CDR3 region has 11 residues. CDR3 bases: TGTGCCAGCAGGGGACAGAGAGGCTACACCTTC. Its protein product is CASRGQRGYTF.

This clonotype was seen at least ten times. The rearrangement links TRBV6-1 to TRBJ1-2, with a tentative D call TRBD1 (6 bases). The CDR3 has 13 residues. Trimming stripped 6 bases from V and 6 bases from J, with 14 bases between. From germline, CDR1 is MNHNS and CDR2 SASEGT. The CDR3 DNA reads TGTGCCAGCAGACCCTCCGGGACACATGGCTACACCTTC. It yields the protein CASRPSGTHGYTF.

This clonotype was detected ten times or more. CDR3 in amino acids: CASSPGTGGFQPQHF. CDR3 nucleotides: TGTGCCAGCAGTCCCGGGACAGGGGGTTTTCAGCCCCAGCATTTT. The chain carries TRBV12-3 or TRBV12-4 and TRBJ1-5; 11 bases line up with TRBD1. This CDR3 has 15 amino acids. Trimming removed 5 bases from V and 6 bases from J; junction bases left unmatched: 6.

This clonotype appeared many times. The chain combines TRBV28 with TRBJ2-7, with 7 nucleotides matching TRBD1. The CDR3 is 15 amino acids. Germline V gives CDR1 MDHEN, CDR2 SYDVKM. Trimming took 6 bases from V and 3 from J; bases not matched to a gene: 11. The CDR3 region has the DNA TGTGCCAGCAGCGACCCCGGGACAGCACACTACGAGCAGTACTTC. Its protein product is CASSDPGTAHYEQYF.

CDR3 loop: CASSLTGTGDQETQYF. CDR3 nucleotide sequence: TGTGCCAGCAGCTTAACCGGGACAGGGGACCAAGAGACCCAGTACTTC. The chain uses TRBV9 and TRBJ2-5; TRBD1 matches 10 bases. CDR1 is SGDLS and CDR2 is YYNGEE in the germline V gene. Germline trimming cut 4 bases from V and 0 bases from J; bases unmatched to any gene: 6. The CDR3 extends over 16 amino acids.

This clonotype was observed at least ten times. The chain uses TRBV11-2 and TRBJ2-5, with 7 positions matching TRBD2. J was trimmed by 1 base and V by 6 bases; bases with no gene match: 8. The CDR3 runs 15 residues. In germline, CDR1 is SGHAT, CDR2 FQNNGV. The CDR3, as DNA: TGTGCCAGCAGTCGGCCTAGCGGTTCCCAAGAGACCCAGTACTTC. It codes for CASSRPSGSQETQYF.

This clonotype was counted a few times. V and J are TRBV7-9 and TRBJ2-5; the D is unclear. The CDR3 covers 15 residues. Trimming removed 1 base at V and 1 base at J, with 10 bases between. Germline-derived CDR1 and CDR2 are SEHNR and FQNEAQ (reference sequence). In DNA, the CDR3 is TGTGCCAGCAGCTTAGGTGTCGGTACCCAAGAGACCCAGTACTTC. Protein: CASSLGVGTQETQYF.

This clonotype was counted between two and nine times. CDR3 sequence: CASSFFTHRVRPYEQYF. Here the CDR3 DNA reads TGTGCCAGCAGTTTTTTTACCCACAGGGTAAGGCCCTACGAGCAGTACTTC. The chain employs TRBV27 and TRBJ2-7, with D tentatively TRBD1 (6 bases). This CDR3 has 17 amino acids. V was shortened by 3 bases and J by 2 bases, with 20 bases between the two germline ends. Germline V gene lookup returns CDR1 MNHEY and CDR2 SMNVEV (reference sequence).

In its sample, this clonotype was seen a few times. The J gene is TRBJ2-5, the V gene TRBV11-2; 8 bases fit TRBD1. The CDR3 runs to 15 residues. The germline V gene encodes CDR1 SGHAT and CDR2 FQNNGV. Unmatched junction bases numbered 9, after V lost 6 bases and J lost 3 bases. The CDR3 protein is CASRESRGRKETQYF. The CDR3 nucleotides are TGTGCCAGCAGGGAAAGCAGGGGGCGCAAAGAGACCCAGTACTTC.

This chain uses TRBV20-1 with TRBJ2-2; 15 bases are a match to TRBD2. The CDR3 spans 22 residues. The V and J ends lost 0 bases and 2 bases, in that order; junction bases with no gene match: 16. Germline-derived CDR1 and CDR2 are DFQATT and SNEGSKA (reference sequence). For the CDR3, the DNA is TGCAGTGCTAGAGATAGTGGAGTTTTTGGACTAGCGGGAGGGAGAAACACCGGGGAGCTGTTTTTT. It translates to CSARDSGVFGLAGGRNTGELFF.

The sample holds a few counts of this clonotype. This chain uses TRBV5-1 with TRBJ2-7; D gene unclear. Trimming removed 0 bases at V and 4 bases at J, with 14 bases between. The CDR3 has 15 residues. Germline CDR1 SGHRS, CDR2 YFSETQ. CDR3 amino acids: CASSLEATRRYEQYF. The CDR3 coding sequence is TGCGCCAGCAGCTTGGAGGCTACTCGTAGGTACGAGCAGTACTTC.

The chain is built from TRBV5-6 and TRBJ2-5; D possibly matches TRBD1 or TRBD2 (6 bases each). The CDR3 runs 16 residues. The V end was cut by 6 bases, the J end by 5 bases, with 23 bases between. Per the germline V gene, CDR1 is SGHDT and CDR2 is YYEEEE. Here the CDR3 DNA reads TGTGCCAGCACGGAGGGAACCAGGGGTTTGCTGGAGACCCAGTACTTC. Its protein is CASTEGTRGLLETQYF. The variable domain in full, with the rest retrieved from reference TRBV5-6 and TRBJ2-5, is DAGVTQSPTHLIKTRGQQVTLRCSPKSGHDTVSWYQQALGQGPQFIFQYYEEEERQRGNFPDRFSGHQFPNYSSELNVNALLLGDSALYLCASTEGTRGLLETQYFGPGTRLLVL.

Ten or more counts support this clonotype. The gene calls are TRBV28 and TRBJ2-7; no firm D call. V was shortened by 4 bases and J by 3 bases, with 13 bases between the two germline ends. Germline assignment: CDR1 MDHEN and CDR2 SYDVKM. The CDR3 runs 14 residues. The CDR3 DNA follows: TGTGCCAGCAGTTCCCCAGGCCGGAGCTACGAGCAGTACTTC. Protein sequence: CASSSPGRSYEQYF.

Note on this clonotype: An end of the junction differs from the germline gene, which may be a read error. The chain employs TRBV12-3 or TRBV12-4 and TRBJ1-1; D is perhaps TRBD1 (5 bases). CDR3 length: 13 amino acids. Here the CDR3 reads CASRQDSSTEVFF. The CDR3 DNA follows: TGTGCCAGCAGGCAAGACAGCTCCACTGAAGTTTTCTTT.

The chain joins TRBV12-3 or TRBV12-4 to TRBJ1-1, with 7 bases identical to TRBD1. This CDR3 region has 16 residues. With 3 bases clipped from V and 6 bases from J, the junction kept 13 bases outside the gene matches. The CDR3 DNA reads TGTGCCAGCAGTTTTATAGGGGGCCTGTGGGGGGCTGAAGCTTTCTTT. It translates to CASSFIGGLWGAEAFF.